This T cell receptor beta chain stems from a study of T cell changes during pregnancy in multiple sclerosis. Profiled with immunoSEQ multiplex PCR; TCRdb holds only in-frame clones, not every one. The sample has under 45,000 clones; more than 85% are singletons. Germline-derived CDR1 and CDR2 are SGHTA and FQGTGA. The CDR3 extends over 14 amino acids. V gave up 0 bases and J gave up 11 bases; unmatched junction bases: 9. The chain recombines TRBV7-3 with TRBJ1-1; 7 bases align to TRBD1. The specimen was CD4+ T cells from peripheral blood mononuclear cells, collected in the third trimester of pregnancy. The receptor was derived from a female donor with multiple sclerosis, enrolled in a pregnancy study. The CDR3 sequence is CASSLTRQGSVAFF. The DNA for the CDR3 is TGTGCCAGCAGCTTAACACGACAGGGAAGCGTGGCTTTCTTT. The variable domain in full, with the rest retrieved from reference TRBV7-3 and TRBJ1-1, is GAGVSQTPSNKVTEKGKYVELRCDPISGHTALYWYRQSLGQGPEFLIYFQGTGAADDSGLPNDRFFAVRPEGSVSTLKIQRTERGDSAVYLCASSLTRQGSVAFFGQGTRLTVV.